Below, 27 T cell receptor beta chains from the same sample are listed, as sequenced in a study of blood T cell repertoires in COVID-19. Profiled with immunoSEQ multiplex PCR; TCRdb holds only in-frame clones, not every one. The sample yields some 130,000 clones, 80% to 90% seen once. The sequencing sample was made of PBMCs or T cells enriched from blood (not recorded which). These receptors were taken from a man aged 45 to 65 who had recovered from COVID-19.

The chain employs TRBV14 and TRBJ2-7; 9 bases agree with TRBD2. V dropped 0 bases and J dropped 3; count of bases not matched to a gene: 12. The CDR3 contains 18 residues. Looked up from germline, CDR1 is SGHDN and CDR2 is FVKESK. CDR3 protein: CASSQDISGRIPFYEQYF. The CDR3 coding sequence is TGTGCCAGCAGCCAAGATATAAGCGGGAGGATTCCCTTCTACGAGCAGTACTTC.

This clone has a single count. This rearrangement joins TRBV5-1 to TRBJ2-3, with TRBD1 identical over 9 bases. The CDR3 loop spans 18 amino acids. Per the germline V gene, CDR1 is SGHRS and CDR2 is YFSETQ. With V trimmed by 0 bases and J by 0 bases, 8 bases remained unmatched. CDR3: CASSLADRGDSSTDTQYF. The CDR3 nucleotides are TGCGCCAGCAGCTTGGCCGACAGGGGGGACTCTAGCACAGATACGCAGTATTTT.

The chain employs TRBV7-2 and TRBJ2-3; D is ambiguous. The CDR3 is 14 residues long. Germline CDR1 and CDR2: SGHTA and FQGNSA. Trimming removed 1 base at V and 6 bases at J, with 11 bases between. CDR3 nucleotides: TGTGCCAGCAGCTTAGTTGGTCCCCGGGATACGCAGTATTTT. Protein product: CASSLVGPRDTQYF.

The V gene is TRBV6-5, the J gene TRBJ1-1; no reliable D call. The V end was cut by 7 bases, the J end by 0 bases, with 9 bases between. CDR3 length: 13 residues. Germline loops: CDR1 MNHEY, CDR2 SVGAGI. The CDR3 loop reads CASIVGLNTEAFF. CDR3 DNA: TGTGCCAGCATAGTCGGGTTGAACACTGAAGCTTTCTTT.

The chain employs TRBV10-3 and TRBJ1-2, with 7 positions matching TRBD1. The V segment lost 3 bases and the J segment 3 bases; nucleotides outside the gene matches: 4. There are 14 residues in the CDR3. The germline V gene encodes CDR1 ENHRY and CDR2 SYGVKD. CDR3 residues: CAISERDSYYGYTF. The DNA for the CDR3 is TGTGCCATCAGTGAACGGGACAGCTACTATGGCTACACCTTC.

The chain uses TRBV5-1 and TRBJ2-5; 9 nucleotides match TRBD2. Per the germline V gene, CDR1 is SGHRS and CDR2 is YFSETQ. The CDR3 is 14 amino acids. With 4 bases clipped from V and 5 bases from J, the junction kept 6 bases outside the gene matches. In DNA form, the CDR3 reads TGCGCCAGCAGCCCGGGACTAGCATGGGAGACCCAGTACTTC. Amino acid sequence: CASSPGLAWETQYF.

For this clone: The same CDR3 can be traced to other DNA sequences in this sample. This chain links TRBV5-1 with TRBJ1-4; D is undetermined. V was pared by 0 bases and J by 6 bases, with 9 bases between. The germline CDR1 and CDR2 sequences are SGHRS and YFSETQ. This CDR3 is built from 14 residues. Here the CDR3 reads CASSLAGGYEKLFF. CDR3 bases: TGCGCCAGCAGCTTGGCGGGTGGTTATGAAAAACTGTTTTTT.

The chain carries TRBV21-1 and TRBJ1-1. TRBV21-1 is listed as a pseudogene. The CDR3 runs 15 residues. The CDR3, as DNA: TGTGCCAGCAGCAAGCCCGGGGGGATGAACACTGAAGCTTTCTTT. Translated: CASSKPGGMNTEAFF.

The sample holds one count of this clone. The rearrangement links TRBV7-3 to TRBJ1-2; 7 nucleotides line up with TRBD1. Germline V lookup: CDR1 SGHTA, CDR2 FQGTGA. After removal of 1 base from V and 7 bases from J, the junction contained 3 bases not matched to a gene. The CDR3 spans 13 residues. The CDR3 region is CASSLRQGLGYTF. The CDR3, as DNA: TGTGCCAGCAGCTTAAGACAGGGTCTTGGCTACACCTTC.

V usage is TRBV28 and J usage is TRBJ2-1, with D perhaps matching TRBD2 (6 bases). This CDR3 contains 14 residues. CDR1 and CDR2 from the germline V gene are MDHEN and SYDVKM. The CDR3 coding sequence is TGTGCATTTTCCGGCGCGGGGCCATGGGGTGAGCAGTTCTTC. It yields the protein CAFSGAGPWGEQFF.

The chain carries TRBV5-4 and TRBJ2-3; TRBD2 agrees at 8 bases. This CDR3 is built from 15 residues. Germline trimming cut 1 base from V and 2 bases from J; bases unmatched to any gene: 3. CDR1 is SGHNT and CDR2 is YYREEE in the germline V gene (reference sequence). The CDR3 DNA follows: TGTGCCAGCAGCTTGAATAGCGGGGCCACAGATACGCAGTATTTT. Translating gives CASSLNSGATDTQYF.

In its sample, this clone was seen a few times. This rearrangement joins TRBV5-6 to TRBJ1-1, with TRBD1 as a possible D gene (5 bases). Germline V gene lookup returns CDR1 SGHDT and CDR2 YYEEEE. V was pared by 2 bases and J by 6 bases, with 8 bases between. CDR3 length: 12 amino acids. In DNA, the CDR3 is TGTGCCAGCAGCTTTAGGGGCCCTGAAGCTTTCTTT. Its protein product is CASSFRGPEAFF.

The gene calls are TRBV6-5 and TRBJ1-2; 7 bases map to TRBD1. Unmatched junction bases numbered 8, after V lost 5 bases and J lost 8 bases. The CDR3 sequence is 13 residues long. The germline V gene has CDR1 MNHEY and CDR2 SVGAGI. The CDR3 region has the DNA TGTGCCAGCAGTACGAGACAGGGTCGCGGCTACACCTTC. Protein product: CASSTRQGRGYTF.

A few counts support this clone. The chain is built from TRBV5-4 and TRBJ2-1, with a weak D call TRBD1 (6 bases). V lost 4 bases and J 9 bases, leaving 20 bases between the germline ends. The germline V gene has CDR1 SGHNT and CDR2 YYREEE (reference sequence). The length of the CDR3 is 15 residues. The CDR3, as DNA: TGTGCCAGCAGCCCAAGATCACAGGGTTCGAGTGAGCAGTTCTTC. The encoded protein is CASSPRSQGSSEQFF. The whole variable domain, remainder taken from reference TRBV5-4 and TRBJ2-1, is ETGVTQSPTHLIKTRGQQVTLRCSSQSGHNTVSWYQQALGQGPQFIFQYYREEENGRGNFPPRFSGLQFPNYSSELNVNALELDDSALYLCASSPRSQGSSEQFFGPGTRLTVL.

The V gene is TRBV6-1, the J gene TRBJ1-3, with D hard to call. Trimming removed 0 bases at V and 3 bases at J, with 12 bases between. CDR3 size: 16 residues. Germline V CDR1 and CDR2: MNHNS, SASEGT. The CDR3 nucleotides read TGTGCCAGCAGTGAAGCTTGGAGGGCCCTTGGAAACACCATATATTTT. It yields the protein CASSEAWRALGNTIYF.

This clone was picked up a small number of times. The chain links TRBV28 to TRBJ1-6; D not resolved. From germline, CDR1 is MDHEN and CDR2 SYDVKM. This CDR3 has 14 amino acids. Trimming removed 9 bases at V and 6 bases at J, with 15 bases between. CDR3 sequence reads: CASTLLLGNSPLHF. The CDR3 nucleotides read TGTGCCAGTACACTACTTTTAGGTAATTCACCCCTCCACTTT. Looking up the rest from reference TRBV28 and TRBJ1-6 gives the full variable domain: DVKVTQSSRYLVKRTGEKVFLECVQDMDHENMFWYRQDPGLGLRLIYFSYDVKMKEKGDIPEGYSVSREKKERFSLILESASTNQTSMYLCASTLLLGNSPLHFGNGTRLTVT.

This chain connects TRBV10-1 to TRBJ1-6, with D maybe TRBD1 (5 bases). The V gene lost 8 bases and the J gene lost 5 bases, with 19 bases spanning the gap. Per germline, CDR1 WNHNN and CDR2 SYGVQD (reference sequence). There are 16 residues in the CDR3. As DNA, the CDR3 is TGCGCCAGCGGGGAGGGACGCAGGACTGATAATTCACCCCTCCACTTT. Protein product: CASGEGRRTDNSPLHF.

This clone was seen a handful of times. This CDR3 reads CASTLGGGNQPQHF. DNA of the CDR3: TGTGCCAGCACCCTAGGGGGTGGCAATCAGCCCCAGCATTTT. This chain links TRBV28 with TRBJ1-5, with TRBD1 as a possible D gene (6 bases). Trimming took 7 bases from V and 2 from J, leaving 12 bases between them. The germline V gene encodes CDR1 MDHEN and CDR2 SYDVKM. The CDR3 runs to 14 residues.

This chain uses TRBV7-6 with TRBJ2-2; no reliable D call. CDR1 and CDR2 (germline): SGHVS, FNYEAQ. CDR3 length: 13 residues. The V end lost 4 bases, the J end lost 0 bases, and 3 bases lay between the germline ends. The chain's CDR3 is CASSYTNTGELFF. CDR3 nucleotides: TGTGCCAGCAGCTATACGAACACCGGGGAGCTGTTTTTT.

V and J are TRBV19 and TRBJ1-2, with 12 bases that match TRBD1. V lost 4 bases to trimming and J lost 3 bases; unmatched junction nucleotides: 12. The CDR3 length is 18 residues. Germline V gene lookup returns CDR1 LNHDA and CDR2 SQIVND (reference sequence). The CDR3 spells CASSTDPGQGARYYGYTF. The CDR3 nucleotides read TGTGCCAGTAGTACCGATCCGGGACAGGGGGCCCGTTACTATGGCTACACCTTC.

This rearrangement joins TRBV19 to TRBJ1-6, with TRBD1 identical over 9 bases. This CDR3 is built from 14 residues. J lost 8 bases, V lost 5 bases, and 4 bases had no gene match. The germline CDR1 and CDR2 sequences are LNHDA and SQIVND (reference sequence). The CDR3 here is CASSGTGRDSPLHF. In DNA, the CDR3 is TGTGCCAGTAGTGGGACAGGGAGGGATTCACCCCTCCACTTT.

This sequence joins TRBV6-5 and TRBJ1-6, with D hard to call. This CDR3 comprises 16 residues. V was cut by 0 bases and J by 5 bases, with 11 bases left in between. The germline CDR1 and CDR2 sequences are MNHEY and SVGAGI. CDR3 coding DNA: TGTGCCAGCAGTTACTCGGGAGGAGGAAATAATTCACCCCTCCACTTT. Its protein is CASSYSGGGNNSPLHF.

The chain combines TRBV18 with TRBJ1-5; TRBD1 matches at 9 bases. Germline V CDR1 and CDR2: KGHSH, LQKENI. The CDR3 contains 19 residues. The ends lost 5 bases at V and 0 bases at J; junction bases unmatched: 14. CDR3 sequence reads: CASSGLQGAGLYSNQPQHF. In DNA, the CDR3 is TGTGCCAGCTCAGGACTACAGGGGGCCGGACTATATAGCAATCAGCCCCAGCATTTT.

The V call is TRBV15, the J call TRBJ1-4; 7 bases fit TRBD1. This CDR3 has 17 residues. V dropped 2 bases and J dropped 2; count of bases not matched to a gene: 8. Germline V gene sequence: CDR1 LNHNV, CDR2 YYDKDF (reference sequence). The CDR3 sequence: CATSRSHPGQTNEKLFF. DNA of the CDR3: TGTGCCACCAGCAGATCTCACCCGGGACAGACTAATGAAAAACTGTTTTTT.

The chain joins TRBV19 to TRBJ1-2, with 12 bases lining up with TRBD1. The CDR3 runs 16 residues. V was pared by 6 bases and J by 3 bases, with 8 bases of the junction left unmatched. CDR1 and CDR2 (germline): LNHDA, SQIVND (reference sequence). As DNA, the CDR3 is TGTGCCAGTAGAAGCCGGGACAGGGGGCGGGACTATGGCTACACCTTC. Residues: CASRSRDRGRDYGYTF.

This chain links TRBV24-1 with TRBJ1-5; unclear D gene. Germline V gene lookup returns CDR1 KGHDR and CDR2 SFDVKD. The ends were cut back, 9 bases at V and 4 bases at J, with 9 bases in the middle. The CDR3 extends over 12 amino acids. CDR3 protein: CATGGPNQPQHF. Here the CDR3 DNA reads TGTGCCACCGGAGGACCGAATCAGCCCCAGCATTTT.

V gene TRBV28 combines with J gene TRBJ1-2, with a possible D match to TRBD1 (5 bases). With 7 bases removed from V and 8 bases from J, the gap between germline ends came to 20 bases. Germline CDR1 and CDR2: MDHEN and SYDVKM. The CDR3 spans 14 residues. CDR3 nucleotide sequence: TGTGCCAGCACCTATCTGGGGGGGAGTTGGGGCTACACCTTC. It codes for CASTYLGGSWGYTF.